This TCR beta chain was sequenced in a study of shared clonotypes between healthy human individuals. At the level of the study: A couple of women and a few men aged 18 to 49 served as donors. Study-wide points: The study generally estimated greater richness for naive than memory subsets.

V was cut by 4 bases and J by 5 bases, with 15 bases left in between. Germline CDR1 reads SGHRS; CDR2 reads YFSETQ. This CDR3 spans 14 amino acids. Points on this clone: Its antigen remains unidentified. The sample has other DNA sequences that encode this CDR3 too.

The assay was immunoSEQ multiplex PCR, and TCRdb's table has in-frame clones only and misses some. Of roughly 1,600,000 clones listed, roughly 98.5% are singletons. Material: naive CD4+ T cells sorted from blood. The sample's subset: CD45RA+ positively selected. This receptor was taken from a man aged 25-40 years in good health. The V and J genes are TRBV5-1 and TRBJ2-5, with D unclear. The CDR3 sequence is CASSISGVQETQYF. The CDR3 DNA sequence: TGCGCCAGCAGCATCAGTGGGGTTCAGGAGACCCAGTACTTC.